What follows describes a single T cell receptor (beta chain). Its antigen is currently not known. For CDR1 and CDR2, the germline V gene lists KGHSH and LQKENI. From its cysteine to its phenylalanine, the CDR3 spans 18 amino acids. No coding sequence is recorded. This sample stems from a study of monozygotic twins with inflammatory bowel disease (dated by TCRdb to about 2019). Background on the whole study: The complete study included approximately 30 monozygotic twin pairs: 19 IBD-discordant Danish pairs and nine German pairs, of which four were IBD-concordant and five were IBD-discordant. Each individual had, on average, about 151 000 unique TCRalpha sequences and 181 000 unique TCRbeta sequences available for analysis. Within discordant pairs, disease-associated traits were sought mainly by comparing IBD patients with their genetically identical healthy co-twins.

What the work shows at the level of the full study, not this receptor alone: A decrease in TCRbeta repertoire diversity, as measured by inverse Simpson index, was observed in IBD patients compared with their healthy co-twins. The results gave no support for a single strong signal or clonotype linked to IBD. Repertoire similarity did not differ between concordant and discordant twins, possibly due to limited statistical power. Differing immunosuppressive treatments among patients may have added background noise and inter-individual variability to the repertoires. Compared with healthy twins, IBD patients had fewer clonotypes in common with other individuals, a difference most pronounced in patients showing signs of disease activity. The analysis was unable to tell different T cell subtypes apart.

Library creation used 5' RACE. Each TCR library was prepared from around 3,400 ng of total RNA. For each sample, cDNA was synthesized in eight separate reactions using SMARTScribe reverse transcriptase. During cDNA synthesis, template switching introduced unique molecular identifiers that contained a 6-nucleotide sample barcode. TCRalpha and TCRbeta cDNA was amplified by two nested PCRs of around 15 and 9 cycles, with bead purification after each PCR. Before amplification, the cDNA was treated with uracil DNA-glycosylase and purified using the QIAquick PCR purification kit. The second PCR was the step at which Illumina TruSeq-compatible adapters and sample-specific barcodes were added. Library quality and concentration were checked on TapeStation and Qubit, and libraries were pooled at about 4.9 ng each. The pooled libraries were sequenced with 2 x 100 bp reads and custom sequencing primers on an Illumina HiSeq2500 single-index Rapid Run. On the authors' methods: UMI-based consensus assembly with MiGEC version 1.2.6 was used to correct PCR and sequencing errors. MiXCR version 2.1.1 was used to carry out V(D)J alignment, clonotype assembly and CDR3 extraction. To normalise gene usage, clonotype sharing and MAIT/NKT TCR abundance, the analysis used the top 1000, 10 000 and 20 000 clonotypes per sample. After downsampling to 27 000 UMIs, diversity was calculated as the inverse Simpson index using the vegan R package. Statistical testing used paired Mann-Whitney U tests on the discordant twin pairs and applied Benjamini-Hochberg correction for multiple testing. TCRdb reprocessed the sequencing reads and holds a single record per CDR3 protein sequence, with no DNA. The V and J calls, along with clone size, are taken from TCRdb and not from the paper's own processing. The sample has 300,000 to 450,000 distinct CDR3 sequences on record. The ten largest clonotypes hold roughly 2.6% of the sample.

From each donor, an approximately 2.3 ml peripheral blood sample was collected into PAXgene tubes and kept at -80 degrees C. Without any T cell sorting, total RNA was extracted from whole blood using the PAXgene blood miRNA kit on an automated QIAcube. Peripheral blood from monozygotic twin pairs, either concordant or discordant for inflammatory bowel disease, underwent deep TCRalpha and TCRbeta repertoire profiling that used unique molecular barcoding. Smoking habits were recorded for all twin pairs, and each individual was classified as a current, former or never smoker. The material sequenced was blood. The sequence derives from a human donor with ulcerative colitis or Crohn's disease, or a healthy co-twin of an affected twin (not recorded which). This chain is built from TRBV18 and TRBJ2-4; TCRdb names TRBD1, which stays unverified in the absence of DNA. The CDR3 reads as follows: CASSPLAGTQVAKNIQYF.